A selection of T cell receptor beta chains follows, all from one sample in a study of T cell repertoires in aging, cancer and after chemotherapy. TCRdb called the multiplex PCR reads again in MiXCR, with one record for every CDR3 protein. Found here are thousands of distinct CDR3 sequences, around 50% of them singletons; the top ten hold approximately 55%. The sequenced sample consisted of blood. All receptors derive from a human donor with a blood cancer. Each CDR3 is given with its conserved first and last residue. The D gene is left open where the match is weak. Expanded clones are given a class, and other clones once, few, many or no size at all.

v_call	clone_size	j_call	d_call	cdr3_aa	cdr3_nt
TRBV6-5	-	TRBJ2-7	-	CASGNRGAYEQYF	TGTGCCAGCGGGAATAGGGGCGCCTACGAGCAGTACTTC
TRBV7-6	few	TRBJ2-5	-	CASSLGPVPETQYF	TGTGCCAGCAGCCTCGGGCCCGTCCCAGAGACCCAGTACTTC
TRBV7-2	-	TRBJ2-1	TRBD2	CASSYRTLAEISYNEQFF	TGTGCCAGCAGCTACAGGACTCTAGCGGAGATCTCCTACAATGAGCAGTTCTTC
TRBV6-5	-	TRBJ1-1	-	CASSLRFEAFF	TGTGCCAGCAGCTTGAGATTCGAAGCTTTCTTT
TRBV19	-	TRBJ1-3	-	CASSIEVAPGNTIYF	TGTGCCAGTAGTATAGAGGTGGCACCTGGAAACACCATATATTTT
TRBV6-6	few	TRBJ2-3	-	CASGVTDTQYF	TGTGCCAGCGGGGTTACAGATACGCAGTATTTT
TRBV12-3/TRBV12-4	few	TRBJ2-1	TRBD2	CASSHGGSTYNEQFF	TGTGCCAGCAGTCACGGCGGGAGTACCTACAATGAGCAGTTCTTC
TRBV7-2	-	TRBJ2-3	-	CASSPWRVRTDTQYF	TGTGCCAGCAGCCCCTGGAGGGTACGCACAGATACGCAGTATTTT
TRBV6-1	few	TRBJ2-3	TRBD1	CASMDRGLTDTQYF	TGTGCCTCCATGGACAGGGGGCTCACAGATACGCAGTATTTT
TRBV29-1	large	TRBJ2-7	-	CSAAQAESYEQYF	TGCAGCGCTGCTCAGGCGGAGTCCTACGAGCAGTACTTC
TRBV19	few	TRBJ2-7	-	CASSIGGSGEQYF	TGTGCCAGTAGTATAGGAGGGTCCGGCGAGCAGTACTTC
TRBV19	-	TRBJ1-1	-	CASSAGTLAWRSF	TGTGCCAGTAGTGCTGGGACATTGGCATGGCGGAGCTTT
TRBV12-3/TRBV12-4	few	TRBJ2-1	TRBD2	CASSQSGIGANEQFF	TGTGCCAGCAGTCAAAGCGGGATCGGGGCCAATGAGCAGTTCTTC
TRBV11-3	few	TRBJ2-3	TRBD1	CASRERQGRTDTQYF	TGTGCCAGCAGAGAACGACAGGGGCGAACAGATACGCAGTATTTT
TRBV11-3	-	TRBJ2-2	-	CASSLTGPGELFF	TGTGCCAGCAGCTTAACGGGGCCCGGGGAGCTGTTTTTT
TRBV10-3	-	TRBJ1-6	-	CAISAGSEHNSPLHF	TGTGCCATCAGTGCAGGCTCAGAGCATAATTCACCCCTCCACTTT
TRBV7-9	once	TRBJ2-7	TRBD2	CASSLVSGGHYEQYF	TGTGCCAGCAGCTTAGTCTCGGGAGGGCACTACGAGCAGTACTTC
TRBV29-1	-	TRBJ2-7	-	CSVMGGLGGYEQYF	TGCAGCGTCATGGGAGGACTCGGAGGTTACGAGCAGTACTTC
TRBV5-4	-	TRBJ2-3	-	CASSRPGEDTQYF	TGTGCCAGCAGCCGACCAGGGGAGGATACGCAGTATTTT
TRBV29-1	few	TRBJ2-2	TRBD2	CSASGLRGGELFF	TGCAGCGCCTCGGGACTACGTGGCGGGGAGCTGTTTTTT
TRBV4-2	once	TRBJ2-6	-	CASSQEAGSGANVLTF	TGCGCCAGCAGCCAAGAAGCGGGCTCTGGGGCCAACGTCCTGACTTTC
TRBV12-3/TRBV12-4	-	TRBJ1-2	-	CASGQQSYGYTF	TGTGCCAGCGGGCAGCAGAGCTATGGCTACACCTTC
TRBV6-1	-	TRBJ2-7	TRBD1	CASSYGTGAVEQYF	TGTGCCAGCAGTTACGGGACAGGGGCCGTCGAGCAGTACTTC
TRBV12-3/TRBV12-4	few	TRBJ2-5	TRBD2	CASSGGTSGSEGETQYF	TGTGCCAGCAGTGGGGGGACTAGCGGGAGTGAGGGAGAGACCCAGTACTTC
TRBV6-5	-	TRBJ1-2	TRBD1	CASSYVRTGGGYGYTF	TGTGCCAGCAGTTACGTTAGGACAGGGGGAGGATATGGCTACACCTTC
TRBV6-5	-	TRBJ2-5	-	CASSLTWGDRQETQYF	TGTGCCAGCAGCCTCACTTGGGGCGACAGGCAAGAGACCCAGTACTTC
TRBV20-1	-	TRBJ2-5	TRBD2	CSALQFTSVKETQYF	TGCAGTGCCCTCCAGTTCACTAGCGTAAAAGAGACCCAGTACTTC
TRBV29-1	-	TRBJ2-7	TRBD1	CSTRDRVSYEQYF	TGCAGTACCAGGGACAGGGTTTCCTACGAGCAGTACTTC
TRBV6-5	-	TRBJ2-1	-	CASSFRYEQFF	TGTGCCAGCAGCTTTCGTTACGAGCAGTTCTTC
TRBV5-6	-	TRBJ1-2	TRBD1	CASSLSRQGPTYGYTF	TGTGCCAGCAGTTTGTCCCGACAGGGGCCGACATATGGCTACACCTTC
TRBV30	-	TRBJ2-1	-	CAWSRSGYNEQFF	TGTGCCTGGAGTCGAAGCGGTTACAATGAGCAGTTCTTC
TRBV5-6	-	TRBJ2-3	-	CASSLEGRPSTDTQYF	TGTGCCAGCAGCTTGGAAGGGCGGCCCAGCACAGATACGCAGTATTTT
TRBV11-1	-	TRBJ2-2	TRBD1	CASRIRQGSVTGELFF	TGTGCCAGTAGAATAAGACAGGGCTCCGTCACCGGGGAGCTGTTTTTT
TRBV6-2/TRBV6-3	-	TRBJ1-1	TRBD1	CASSYYSGTAEAFF	TGTGCCAGCAGTTACTATTCTGGGACAGCTGAAGCTTTCTTT
TRBV5-4	-	TRBJ2-2	-	CASRMTGNTGELFF	TGTGCCAGCAGGATGACAGGGAACACCGGGGAGCTGTTTTTT
TRBV10-2	-	TRBJ1-2	-	CASSVLTDYGYTF	TGCGCCAGCAGTGTCTTGACCGACTATGGCTACACCTTC
TRBV20-1	-	TRBJ2-3	TRBD2	CSASVAGANTDTQYF	TGCAGTGCTAGTGTAGCGGGAGCTAACACAGATACGCAGTATTTT
TRBV5-6	-	TRBJ1-2	-	CASSPQQESNYGYTF	TGTGCCAGCTCACCACAACAGGAATCTAACTATGGCTACACCTTC
TRBV29-1	-	TRBJ2-5	TRBD2	CSAGGTSSPLGETQYF	TGCAGCGCCGGTGGGACTAGCAGCCCCCTTGGAGAGACCCAGTACTTC
TRBV6-5	large	TRBJ2-5	-	CASSYTSGMETQYF	TGTGCCAGCAGTTACACCAGTGGAATGGAGACCCAGTACTTC
TRBV5-6	-	TRBJ1-2	-	CASSQGGYGYTF	TGTGCCAGCAGCCAAGGGGGCTATGGCTACACCTTC
TRBV30	-	TRBJ1-6	-	CAWSQELRSPLHF	TGTGCCTGGAGTCAGGAGCTTAGGTCACCCCTCCACTTT
TRBV24-1	-	TRBJ2-1	TRBD2	CATSEPRGGSYNEQFF	TGTGCCACCAGTGAACCCCGCGGGGGCTCCTACAATGAGCAGTTCTTC
TRBV19	few	TRBJ2-5	TRBD2	CASSTSGRVQETQYF	TGTGCCAGTAGTACGAGCGGGAGAGTCCAAGAGACCCAGTACTTC
TRBV7-4	once	TRBJ2-1	-	CSIRAPSKPSYNEQFF	TGTTCCATCCGAGCCCCGTCCAAGCCCTCCTACAATGAGCAGTTCTTC
TRBV11-3	-	TRBJ2-6	-	CASSYTGGANVLTF	TGTGCCAGCAGCTATACAGGTGGGGCCAACGTCCTGACTTTC
TRBV6-5	-	TRBJ2-3	TRBD1	CASSSGQASTDTQYF	TGTGCCAGCAGTTCGGGACAGGCTAGCACAGATACGCAGTATTTT
TRBV5-6	-	TRBJ1-4	-	CASSFGRDEKLFF	TGTGCCAGCAGCTTCGGAAGGGATGAAAAACTGTTTTTT
TRBV12-5	-	TRBJ1-6	TRBD1	CASSLATDRPLHF	TGTGCCAGCAGTTTAGCGACGGACAGGCCCCTCCACTTT
TRBV11-3	-	TRBJ2-5	-	CASSPSLGVETQYF	TGTGCCAGCAGCCCAAGCCTTGGGGTGGAGACCCAGTACTTC
TRBV6-2/TRBV6-3	-	TRBJ2-2	TRBD2	CASSRTSGATGELFF	TGTGCCAGCTCACGGACTAGCGGGGCCACCGGGGAGCTGTTTTTT
TRBV6-1	-	TRBJ2-6	-	CASGAGPGANVLTF	TGTGCCAGCGGAGCAGGACCCGGGGCCAACGTCCTGACTTTC
TRBV7-6	-	TRBJ2-1	-	CASSYGSDSYNEQFF	TGTGCCAGCAGCTACGGGTCCGACTCCTACAATGAGCAGTTCTTC
TRBV7-2	few	TRBJ2-7	TRBD1	CARGTGETYEQYF	TGTGCCCGAGGGACAGGGGAAACCTACGAGCAGTACTTC
TRBV5-6	-	TRBJ2-5	TRBD2	CASTQGLAVGETQYF	TGCGCCAGCACCCAGGGACTAGCCGTTGGAGAGACCCAGTACTTC